This record concerns one TCR beta chain sequence. The antigen is not known. Time point specified: cycle 4 day 1 (C4D1), after 6 weeks of nivolumab. All patients relapsed after autologous stem cell transplantation, and brentuximab vedotin exposure varied. PBMCs, once thawed, yielded CD8+ T cells isolated by magnetic negative selection. The study recorded best responses of complete response, partial response or progressive disease. This record comes from a study of PD-1 blockade in classical Hodgkin lymphoma. Whole-study findings and limits: Reported baseline diversity: healthy donors highest, relapsed/refractory patients lowest.

TCRdb's copy holds only in-frame clones and misses some; the assay was immunoSEQ multiplex PCR. The sample has some 8,000 clones, roughly 85% seen once. From germline, CDR1 is SEHNR and CDR2 FQNEAQ (reference sequence). CDR3 size: 17 residues. After removal of 4 bases from V and 3 bases from J, the junction contained 10 bases not matched to a gene. This TCR came from a human donor with classical Hodgkin lymphoma. The chain uses TRBV7-9 and TRBJ2-7, with 12 bases fitting TRBD2. The sequences come from CD8+ T cells from blood, collected before the fourth cycle of nivolumab. CDR3 region: CASSSYYRTSGVYEQYF. The CDR3 DNA follows: TGTGCCAGCAGCTCCTATTACCGGACTAGCGGGGTCTACGAGCAGTACTTC.